This TCR beta chain came from a study of T cells after yellow fever vaccination. As for the study in general: Any fraction with a low cell number was prepared using SMART-Seq v4 Ultra Low Input. General study findings and limits: Contamination by abundant bulk-population clonotypes could be present in FACS-sorted repertoires. It was a small share of clonotypes that appeared in both CD4 and CD8 compartments.

This clonotype was detected ten times or more. Its target is unknown. Generation of TCR cDNA used 5'RACE template switching (which added a universal primer site and UMIs). MiXCR, applied by TCRdb to the 5' RACE reads, yields one record per CDR3 protein. This table has a few hundred thousand distinct CDR3 sequences, approximately 6.8% appearing once. Germline V gene sequence: CDR1 SGHRS, CDR2 YFSETQ. Trimming left V 4 bases short and J 6 bases short, with 20 bases between. This CDR3 contains 15 residues. This chain uses TRBV5-1 with TRBJ2-7; either TRBD1 or TRBD2 may fit D (5 bases each). The receptor comes from a man aged 30 to 39 who received the YFV17D yellow fever vaccine. The sequencing here drew on CD4+ T cells sorted from PBMCs, taken on the day of the yellow fever booster vaccination. CDR3 bases: TGCGCCAGCAGCGAGGGGACCTCCGGGGTGAGCGAGCAGTACTTC. This encodes CASSEGTSGVSEQYF.